Following are 9 T cell receptor beta chains from one sample sequenced in a study of shared clonotypes between healthy human individuals. This table comes from immunoSEQ multiplex PCR, and its TCRdb copy is limited to in-frame clones, with some not included. The sample contains about 2 million clones, 95% of which appear only once. Sequencing was performed on naive CD4+ T cells sorted from blood. Subset indicated: CD45RA+ positively selected. The source is a man younger than 35 in good health.

This clone was recorded a few times. The J gene is TRBJ1-5, the V gene TRBV7-2, with unresolved D. The CDR3 covers 13 residues. V was pared by 5 bases and J by 7 bases, with 12 bases between. Germline V CDR1 and CDR2: SGHTA, FQGNSA. The CDR3 DNA is TGTGCCAGCAGCCCCGAAATCGGGCAGCCCCAGCATTTT. Its translation is CASSPEIGQPQHF.

The rearrangement joins TRBV18 to TRBJ1-6; maybe TRBD1 (5 bases). V shed 6 bases and J shed 0 bases, with 18 bases lying between them. This CDR3 spans 18 amino acids. The germline V gene has CDR1 KGHSH and CDR2 LQKENI. The CDR3 region is CASSGRDQLSSYNSPLHF. CDR3 nucleotide sequence: TGTGCCAGCTCTGGCAGGGATCAGCTGAGCTCCTATAATTCACCCCTCCACTTT. The entire variable domain, with the rest obtained from reference TRBV18 and TRBJ1-6, is as follows: NAGVMQNPRHLVRRRGQEARLRCSPMKGHSHVYWYRQLPEEGLKFMVYLQKENIIDESGMPKERFSAEFPKEGPSILRIQQVVRGDSAAYFCASSGRDQLSSYNSPLHFGNGTRLTVT.

The CDR3 region is CASSPGWRGQYNEQFF. In DNA form, the CDR3 reads TGTGCCAGCAGCCCCGGTTGGCGGGGACAGTACAATGAGCAGTTCTTC. The chain is built from TRBV7-8 and TRBJ2-1; D may be TRBD1 (7 bases). CDR3 size: 16 residues. The germline gives CDR1 SGHVS, CDR2 FQNEAQ. V dropped 5 bases and J dropped 4 bases, with 18 bases sitting between them. The full variable domain, completed using reference TRBV7-8 and TRBJ2-1, is GAGVSQSPRYKVAKRGQDVALRCDPISGHVSLFWYQQALGQGPEFLTYFQNEAQLDKSGLPSDRFFAERPEGSVSTLKIQRTQQEDSAVYLCASSPGWRGQYNEQFFGPGTRLTVL.

The chain uses TRBV6-5 and TRBJ1-6; D is possibly TRBD1 (5 bases). The CDR3 is 15 residues long. Germline V gives CDR1 MNHEY, CDR2 SVGAGI. V was pared by 1 base and J by 9 bases, with 13 bases between. The CDR3 sequence: CASSYFQGLGSPLHF. The CDR3 region has the DNA TGTGCCAGCAGTTACTTTCAGGGTCTAGGTTCACCCCTCCACTTT.

CDR3 sequence reads: CASSLEGGGASGAFF. In nucleotides, the CDR3 is TGCGCCAGCAGCTTGGAGGGCGGCGGGGCCTCGGGTGCTTTCTTT. The J gene is TRBJ1-1, the V gene TRBV5-1; maybe TRBD1 (5 bases). V lost 0 bases and J 11 bases, leaving 20 bases between the germline ends. Per germline, CDR1 SGHRS and CDR2 YFSETQ. The CDR3 length is 15 residues.

The DNA of the CDR3 is TGTGCCAGAAGCTTGTCAACAGGGGGCATCTATAGGATTCAGTACTTC. Translated, it gives CARSLSTGGIYRIQYF. The rearrangement uses TRBV5-3 and TRBJ2-4; 9 nucleotides line up with TRBD1. TRBV5-3 is recorded as an ORF, its role being uncertain. The V and J ends lost 1 base and 10 bases, in that order; junction bases with no gene match: 12. The CDR3 totals 16 residues.

This chain uses TRBV5-6 with TRBJ1-5; 8 bases map to TRBD1. CDR1 is SGHDT, CDR2 YYEEEE, per germline. V trimming: 3 bases; J trimming: 2 bases; junction bases outside the gene matches: 4. The CDR3 extends over 15 amino acids. CDR3 sequence reads: CASSSKDRGNQPQHF. The CDR3 region has the DNA TGTGCCAGCAGCTCAAAGGACAGGGGCAATCAGCCCCAGCATTTT.

This sequence joins TRBV15 and TRBJ2-7; 9 bases are a match to TRBD2. V lost 5 bases, J lost 3 bases, and 5 bases stayed unmatched. The CDR3 is made up of 14 amino acids. CDR1 and CDR2 from the germline V gene are LNHNV and YYDKDF (reference sequence). The CDR3 coding sequence is TGTGCCACCAGCGAAGCGGGGGGTCGCTACGAGCAGTACTTC. It yields the protein CATSEAGGRYEQYF.

The chain combines TRBV5-1 with TRBJ2-3; 9 nucleotides match TRBD2. CDR1 is SGHRS, CDR2 YFSETQ, per germline. CDR3 length: 18 residues. V gave up 4 bases and J gave up 3 bases; unmatched junction bases: 15. The CDR3 sequence is CASSPAAGGPSRTDTQYF. The CDR3 region has the DNA TGCGCCAGCAGCCCGGCGGCGGGGGGGCCGAGCAGGACAGATACGCAGTATTTT.